The clone carrying this TCR beta chain was counted once. Its matching antigen is unknown. TCRdb keeps only in-frame clones here, not all; method: immunoSEQ multiplex PCR. The table includes approximately 270,000 clones, almost 95% detected once. These data are taken from a study of T cell responses to AZD1222 COVID-19 vaccine. Study results and caveats: A rise in Spike-specific TCR breadth and depth followed two AZD1222 doses. Clonal diversity was possibly underestimated, and white British individuals and females predominated among donors. Dominant CD4 TCR responses targeted spike regions 160-218 and 743-854. Just a handful of AZD1222 recipients were seropositive at baseline.

The CDR3 runs to 14 residues. The V end lost 1 base, the J end lost 9 bases, and 13 bases lay between the germline ends. Germline V CDR1 and CDR2: MNHNS, SASEGT. The rearrangement links TRBV6-1 to TRBJ2-1, with D maybe TRBD2 (6 bases). The sample in question was peripheral blood, obtained 28 days after the second AZD1222 dose. The source of this sequence is an adult who received the AZD1222 COVID-19 vaccine. The CDR3 protein is CASSEGQGGGEQFF. CDR3 sequence (DNA): TGTGCCAGCAGTGAAGGGCAGGGAGGTGGTGAGCAGTTCTTC.